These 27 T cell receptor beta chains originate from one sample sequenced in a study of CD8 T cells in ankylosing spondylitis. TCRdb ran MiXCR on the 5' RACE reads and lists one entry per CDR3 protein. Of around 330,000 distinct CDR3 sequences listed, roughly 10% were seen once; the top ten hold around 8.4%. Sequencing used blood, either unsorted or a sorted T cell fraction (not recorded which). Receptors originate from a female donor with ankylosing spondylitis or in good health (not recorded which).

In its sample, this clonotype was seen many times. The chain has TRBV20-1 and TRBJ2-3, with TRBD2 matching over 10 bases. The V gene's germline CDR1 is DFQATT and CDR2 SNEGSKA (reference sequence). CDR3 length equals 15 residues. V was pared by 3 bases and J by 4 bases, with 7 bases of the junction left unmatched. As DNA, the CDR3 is TGCAGTGCTAGCTCAAGGCTAGCGGGAGCAGATACGCAGTATTTT. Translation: CSASSRLAGADTQYF.

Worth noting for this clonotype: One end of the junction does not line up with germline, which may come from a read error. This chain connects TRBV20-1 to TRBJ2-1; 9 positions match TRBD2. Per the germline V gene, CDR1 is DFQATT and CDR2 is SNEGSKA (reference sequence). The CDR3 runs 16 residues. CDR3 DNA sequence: TGCAGTGCTAGTGCCCGTTTTAGCGGGAGAGGTAATGAGCGGTTCTTC. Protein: CSASARFSGRGNERFF.

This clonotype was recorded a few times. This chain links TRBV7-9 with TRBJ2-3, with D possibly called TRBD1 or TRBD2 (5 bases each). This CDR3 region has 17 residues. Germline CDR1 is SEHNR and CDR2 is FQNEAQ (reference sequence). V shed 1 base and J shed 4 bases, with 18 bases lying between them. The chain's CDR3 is CASSLELGRTLSDTQYF. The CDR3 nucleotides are TGTGCCAGCAGCTTAGAATTGGGACGCACGCTTTCAGATACGCAGTATTTT.

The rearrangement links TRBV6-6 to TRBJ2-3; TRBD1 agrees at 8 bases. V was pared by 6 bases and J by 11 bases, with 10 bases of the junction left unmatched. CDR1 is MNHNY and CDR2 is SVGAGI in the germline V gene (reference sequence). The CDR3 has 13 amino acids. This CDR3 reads CASSPTTGVEQYF. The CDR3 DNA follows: TGTGCCAGCAGCCCCACGACAGGGGTAGAGCAGTATTTT.

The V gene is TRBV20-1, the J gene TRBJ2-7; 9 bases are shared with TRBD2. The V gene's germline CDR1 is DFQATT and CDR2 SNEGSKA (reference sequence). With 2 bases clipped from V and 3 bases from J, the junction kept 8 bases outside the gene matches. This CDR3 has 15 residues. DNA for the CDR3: TGCAGTGCTAGACTTCGAGCGGGGGGCGACTACGAGCAGTACTTC. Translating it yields CSARLRAGGDYEQYF.

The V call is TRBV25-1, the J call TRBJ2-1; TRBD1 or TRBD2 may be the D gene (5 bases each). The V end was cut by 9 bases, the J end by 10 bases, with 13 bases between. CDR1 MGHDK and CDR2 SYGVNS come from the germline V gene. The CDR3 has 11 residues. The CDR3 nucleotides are TGTGCCAGTAGAGGAGGACACGAGCAGTTCTTC. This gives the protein CASRGGHEQFF. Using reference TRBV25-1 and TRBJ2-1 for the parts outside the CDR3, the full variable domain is EADIYQTPRYLVIGTGKKITLECSQTMGHDKMYWYQQDPGMELHLIHYSYGVNSTEKGDLSSESTVSRIRTEHFPLTLESARPSHTSQYLCASRGGHEQFFGPGTRLTVL.

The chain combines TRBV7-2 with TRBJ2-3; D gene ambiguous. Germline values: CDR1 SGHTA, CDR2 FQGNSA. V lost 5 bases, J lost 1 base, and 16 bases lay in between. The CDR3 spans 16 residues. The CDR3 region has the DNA TGTGCCAGCAGCCCCGACCGGGTCCAGGGCACAGATACGCAGTATTTT. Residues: CASSPDRVQGTDTQYF.

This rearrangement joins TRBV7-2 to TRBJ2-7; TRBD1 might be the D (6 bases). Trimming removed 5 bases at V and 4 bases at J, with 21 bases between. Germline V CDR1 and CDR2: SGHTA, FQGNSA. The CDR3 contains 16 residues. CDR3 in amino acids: CASSPDRSGIRYEQYF. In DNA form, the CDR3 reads TGTGCCAGCAGCCCAGACAGGTCTGGGATTCGGTACGAGCAGTACTTC.

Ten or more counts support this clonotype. The CDR3 protein is CSARDPLAGNYNEQFF. The CDR3 region has the DNA TGCAGTGCTAGAGATCCCTTAGCGGGAAACTACAATGAGCAGTTCTTC. V is TRBV20-1 and J is TRBJ2-1; 8 bases match TRBD2. The CDR3 is 16 amino acids. V lost 0 bases to trimming and J lost 3 bases; unmatched junction nucleotides: 7. Germline values: CDR1 DFQATT, CDR2 SNEGSKA (reference sequence).

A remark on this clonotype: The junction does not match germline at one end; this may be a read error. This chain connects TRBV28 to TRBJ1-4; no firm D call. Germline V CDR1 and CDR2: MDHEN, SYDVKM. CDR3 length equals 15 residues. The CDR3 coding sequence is TGTGCCAGCAGTTCACCCGCTACAACTAATGAAAAACTGTCTTTT. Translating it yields CASSSPATTNEKLSF.

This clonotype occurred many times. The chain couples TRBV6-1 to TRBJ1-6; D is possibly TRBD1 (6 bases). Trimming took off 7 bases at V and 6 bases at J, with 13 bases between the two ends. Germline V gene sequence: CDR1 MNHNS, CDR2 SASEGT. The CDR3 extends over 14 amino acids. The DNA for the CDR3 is TGTGCCAGCACTCGGGACACCCTTAATTCACCCCTCCACTTT. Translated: CASTRDTLNSPLHF.

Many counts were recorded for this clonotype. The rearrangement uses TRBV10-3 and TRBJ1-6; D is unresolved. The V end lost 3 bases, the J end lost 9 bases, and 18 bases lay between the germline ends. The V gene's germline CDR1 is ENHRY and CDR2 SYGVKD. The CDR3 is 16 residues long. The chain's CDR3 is CAISDPLTGRGSPLHF. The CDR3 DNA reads TGTGCCATCAGTGACCCCTTAACTGGCCGCGGTTCACCCCTCCACTTT.

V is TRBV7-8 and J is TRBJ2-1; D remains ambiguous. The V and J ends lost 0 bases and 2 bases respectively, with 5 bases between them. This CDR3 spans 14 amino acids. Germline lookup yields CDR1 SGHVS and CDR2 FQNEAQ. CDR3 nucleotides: TGTGCCAGCAGCTTAGCCCGGGCCTACAATGAGCAGTTCTTC. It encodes CASSLARAYNEQFF. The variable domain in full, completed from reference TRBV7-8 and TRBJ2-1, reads GAGVSQSPRYKVAKRGQDVALRCDPISGHVSLFWYQQALGQGPEFLTYFQNEAQLDKSGLPSDRFFAERPEGSVSTLKIQRTQQEDSAVYLCASSLARAYNEQFFGPGTRLTVL.

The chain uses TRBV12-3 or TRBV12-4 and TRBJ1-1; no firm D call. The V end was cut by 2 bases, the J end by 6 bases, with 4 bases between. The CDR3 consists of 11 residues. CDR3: CASSLLAEAFF. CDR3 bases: TGTGCCAGCAGTTTACTAGCTGAAGCTTTCTTT.

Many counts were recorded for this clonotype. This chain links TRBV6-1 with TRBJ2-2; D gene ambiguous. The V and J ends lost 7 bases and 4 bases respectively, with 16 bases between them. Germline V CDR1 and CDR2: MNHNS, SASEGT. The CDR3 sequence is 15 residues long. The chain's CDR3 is CASTLNKAPTGELFF. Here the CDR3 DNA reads TGTGCCAGCACCTTAAATAAGGCCCCCACCGGGGAGCTGTTTTTT.

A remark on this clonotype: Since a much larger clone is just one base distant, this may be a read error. The CDR3 sequence is CACGLLAGNTDTQYF. Here the CDR3 DNA reads TGTGCCTGCGGTCTCCTAGCGGGCAACACAGATACGCAGTATTTT. This sequence joins TRBV5-8 and TRBJ2-3; 8 bases map to TRBD2. There are 15 residues in the CDR3. V lost 10 bases and J lost 2; bases outside the gene matches: 12. The V gene's germline CDR1 is SGHTS and CDR2 YDEGEE.

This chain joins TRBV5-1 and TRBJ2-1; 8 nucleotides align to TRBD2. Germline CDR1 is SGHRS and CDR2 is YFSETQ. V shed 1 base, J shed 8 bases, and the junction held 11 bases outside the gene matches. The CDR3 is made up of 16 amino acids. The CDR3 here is CASSLYGTRPVDEQFF. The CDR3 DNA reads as TGCGCCAGCAGCTTGTACGGGACTAGGCCGGTCGATGAGCAGTTCTTC.

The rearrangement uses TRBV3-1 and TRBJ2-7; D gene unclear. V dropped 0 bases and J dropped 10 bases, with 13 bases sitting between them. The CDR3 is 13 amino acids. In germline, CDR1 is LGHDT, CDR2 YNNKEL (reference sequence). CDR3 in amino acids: CASSQDRMAVQYF. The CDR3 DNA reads TGTGCCAGCAGCCAAGATCGGATGGCAGTACAGTACTTC.

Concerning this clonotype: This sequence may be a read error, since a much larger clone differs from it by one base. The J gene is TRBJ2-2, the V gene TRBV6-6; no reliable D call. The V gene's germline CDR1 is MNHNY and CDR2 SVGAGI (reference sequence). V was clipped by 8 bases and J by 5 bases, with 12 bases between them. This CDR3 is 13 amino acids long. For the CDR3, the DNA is TGTGCCAGCCAAGGGATATGGACCGGGGAGCTGTTTTTT. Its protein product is CASQGIWTGELFF.

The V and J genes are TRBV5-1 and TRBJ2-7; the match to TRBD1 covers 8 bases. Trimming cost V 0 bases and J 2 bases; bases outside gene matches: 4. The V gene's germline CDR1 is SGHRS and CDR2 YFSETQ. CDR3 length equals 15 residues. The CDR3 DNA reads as TGCGCCAGCAGCTTGGCGACAGGGGTCACCTACGAGCAGTACTTC. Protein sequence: CASSLATGVTYEQYF.

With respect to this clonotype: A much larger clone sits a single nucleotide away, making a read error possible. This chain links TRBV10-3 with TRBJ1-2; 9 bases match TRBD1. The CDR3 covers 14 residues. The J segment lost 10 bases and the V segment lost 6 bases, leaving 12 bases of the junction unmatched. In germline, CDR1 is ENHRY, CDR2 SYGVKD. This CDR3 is CAISGTGHPHDYTF. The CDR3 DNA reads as TGTGCCATCAGCGGGACAGGGCATCCGCATGACTACACCTTC.

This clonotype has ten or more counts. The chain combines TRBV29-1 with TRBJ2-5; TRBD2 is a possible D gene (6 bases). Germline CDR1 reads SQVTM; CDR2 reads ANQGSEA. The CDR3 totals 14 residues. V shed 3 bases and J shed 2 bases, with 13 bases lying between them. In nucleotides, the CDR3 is TGCAGCGTTGAGAAACTAGCAGGGCAAGAGACCCAGTACTTC. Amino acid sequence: CSVEKLAGQETQYF.

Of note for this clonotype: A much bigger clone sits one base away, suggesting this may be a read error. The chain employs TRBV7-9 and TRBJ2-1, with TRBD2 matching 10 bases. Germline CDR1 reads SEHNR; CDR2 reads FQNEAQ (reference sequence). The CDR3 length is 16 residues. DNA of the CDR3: TGTGCCAGCAGCCCTAGCGGGAGATCACAATACAATGCGCAGTTCTTC. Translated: CASSPSGRSQYNAQFF.

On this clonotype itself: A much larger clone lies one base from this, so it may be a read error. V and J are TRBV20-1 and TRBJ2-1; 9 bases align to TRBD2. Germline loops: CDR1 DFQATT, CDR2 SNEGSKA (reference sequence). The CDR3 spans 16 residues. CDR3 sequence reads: CCARMSAGGSYNEQFF. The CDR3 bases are TGCTGTGCTAGGATGTCCGCGGGGGGGTCCTACAATGAGCAGTTCTTC.

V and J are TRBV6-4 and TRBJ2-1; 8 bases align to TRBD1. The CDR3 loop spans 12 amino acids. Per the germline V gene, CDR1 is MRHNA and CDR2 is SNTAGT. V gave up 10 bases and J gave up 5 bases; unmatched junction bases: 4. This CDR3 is CATGQGDNEQFF. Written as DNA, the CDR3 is TGTGCCACCGGACAGGGTGACAATGAGCAGTTCTTC.

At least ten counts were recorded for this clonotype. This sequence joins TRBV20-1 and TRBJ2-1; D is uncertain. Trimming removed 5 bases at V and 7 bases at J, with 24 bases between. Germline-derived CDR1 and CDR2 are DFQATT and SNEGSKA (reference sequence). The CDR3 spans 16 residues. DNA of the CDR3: TGCAGTGCTGCCCCGATTGGCGGATCGTCGCAAAATGAGCAGTTCTTC. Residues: CSAAPIGGSSQNEQFF.

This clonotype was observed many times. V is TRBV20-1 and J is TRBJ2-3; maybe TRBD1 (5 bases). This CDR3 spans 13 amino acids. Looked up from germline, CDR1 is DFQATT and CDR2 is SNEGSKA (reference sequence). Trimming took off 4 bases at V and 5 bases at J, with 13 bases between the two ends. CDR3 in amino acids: CSATGSVRDTQYF. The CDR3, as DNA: TGCAGTGCTACAGGGTCCGTCAGAGATACGCAGTATTTT.